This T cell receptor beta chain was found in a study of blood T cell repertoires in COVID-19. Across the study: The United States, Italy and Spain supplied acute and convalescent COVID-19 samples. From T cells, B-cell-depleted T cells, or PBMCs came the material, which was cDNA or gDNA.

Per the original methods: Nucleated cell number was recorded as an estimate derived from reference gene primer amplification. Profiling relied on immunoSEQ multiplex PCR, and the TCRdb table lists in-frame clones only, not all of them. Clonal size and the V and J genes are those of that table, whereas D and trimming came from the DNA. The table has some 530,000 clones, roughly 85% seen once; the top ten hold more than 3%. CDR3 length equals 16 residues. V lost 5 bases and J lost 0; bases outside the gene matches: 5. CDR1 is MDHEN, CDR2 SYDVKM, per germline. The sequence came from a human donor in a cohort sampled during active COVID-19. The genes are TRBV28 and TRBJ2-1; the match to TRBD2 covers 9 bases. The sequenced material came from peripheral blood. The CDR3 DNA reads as TGTGCCAGCAGTCCTAGCGGGGCGGACTCCTACAATGAGCAGTTCTTC. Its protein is CASSPSGADSYNEQFF.